This section outlines one T cell receptor beta chain sequence together with its context. The sample originates from a study of blood T cell repertoires in COVID-19. Study-level background: Material from acute and convalescent COVID-19 was sourced from the United States, Italy and Spain. PBMCs, B-cell-depleted T cells, or T cells were the source of the cDNA or gDNA that made up the material.

TCRdb keeps only in-frame clones here, not all; method: immunoSEQ multiplex PCR. The sample lists 300,000 to 450,000 clones; approximately 88% were seen once. Trimming stripped 5 bases from V and 5 bases from J, with 11 bases between. CDR3 length: 13 residues. Germline V gene sequence: CDR1 MNHEY, CDR2 SVGEGT. This chain uses TRBV6-2 or TRBV6-3 with TRBJ2-3; possibly TRBD2 for D (5 bases). Specimen: peripheral blood. This receptor was identified in a woman in her thirties with COVID-19, enrolled during active disease. The DNA for the CDR3 is TGTGCCAGCAGTCAGGACTTCGGAGATACGCAGTATTTT. The encoded protein is CASSQDFGDTQYF.